The subject of this entry is one TCR beta chain. The record originates from a study of T cells in Graves' hyperthyroidism and ophthalmopathy. The wider study: Peripheral blood sampling occurred at initial diagnosis, before any treatment.

Germline lookup yields CDR1 LNHDA and CDR2 SQIVND (reference sequence). The CDR3 is made up of 13 amino acids. Trimming stripped 4 bases from V and 4 bases from J, with 10 bases between. Out of about 10 ml of fresh peripheral blood came the PBMCs. TCR beta CDR3 sequences were amplified from RNA transcripts. First-round RT-PCR with HTBI primers amplified the TCR CDR3 region. One entry per CDR3 protein results from TCRdb running MiXCR on the multiplex PCR reads. The sample yields some 180,000 distinct CDR3 sequences, roughly a sixth seen once. The sequenced sample consisted of blood. The chain employs TRBV19 and TRBJ2-5; perhaps TRBD2 as D (6 bases). This TCR came from a woman aged 45-59 years with Graves' hyperthyroidism. The CDR3 spells CASSTRGSETQYF. Here the CDR3 DNA reads TGTGCCAGTAGTACCCGGGGGTCAGAGACCCAGTACTTC.